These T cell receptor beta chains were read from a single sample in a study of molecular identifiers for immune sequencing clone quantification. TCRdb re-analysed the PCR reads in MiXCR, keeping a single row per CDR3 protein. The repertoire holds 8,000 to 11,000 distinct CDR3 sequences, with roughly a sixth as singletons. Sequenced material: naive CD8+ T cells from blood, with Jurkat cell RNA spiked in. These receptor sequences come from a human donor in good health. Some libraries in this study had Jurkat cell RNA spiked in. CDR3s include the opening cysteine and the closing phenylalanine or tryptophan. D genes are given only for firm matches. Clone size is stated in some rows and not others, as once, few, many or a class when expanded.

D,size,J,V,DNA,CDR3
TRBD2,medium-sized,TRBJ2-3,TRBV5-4,TGTGCCAGCAGTACCGCGGGAGCAGTGGCAGATACGCAGTATTTT,CASSTAGAVADTQYF
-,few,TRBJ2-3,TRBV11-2,TGTGCCAGCAGCTTCCCGTTTGGGTACACAGATACGCAGTATTTT,CASSFPFGYTDTQYF
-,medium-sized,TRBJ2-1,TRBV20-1,TGCAGTGCTAGAGAGCCGGGACTCTCCTACAATGAGCAGTTCTTC,CSAREPGLSYNEQFF
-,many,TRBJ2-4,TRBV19,TGTGCCAGTAGTACGACAGACCAAAACATTCAGTACTTC,CASSTTDQNIQYF
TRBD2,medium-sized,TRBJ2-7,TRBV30,TGTGCCTGGAGTGAGAAAATCGGGACTAGTCGTTCTCGCGAGCAGTACTTC,CAWSEKIGTSRSREQYF
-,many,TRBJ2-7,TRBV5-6,TGTGCCAGCAGCCCCCCGTCCCGACTTGACGAGCAGTACTTC,CASSPPSRLDEQYF
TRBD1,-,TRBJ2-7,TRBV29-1,TGCAGCGTTTTGCGACCGGGACAGGGGAATCACGAGCAGTACTTC,CSVLRPGQGNHEQYF
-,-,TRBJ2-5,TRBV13,TGTGCCAGCAGCTACCACCTTGACACCTACCGGGGAGAGACCCAGTACTTC,CASSYHLDTYRGETQYF
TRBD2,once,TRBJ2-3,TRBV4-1,TGCGCCAGCAGCCAATCACCCCCTAGCGGGAGAACAGATACGCAGTATTTT,CASSQSPPSGRTDTQYF
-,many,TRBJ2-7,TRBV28,TGTGCCAGCAGTTTATCCGAGACGGGAGTCTACGAGCAGTACTTC,CASSLSETGVYEQYF
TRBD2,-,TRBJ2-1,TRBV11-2,TGTGCCAGCAGCTCACCCGGACTAGCGGGAGGCTATGAGCGGTTCTTC,CASSSPGLAGGYERFF
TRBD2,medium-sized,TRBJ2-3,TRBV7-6,TGTGCCAGCAGCTTATTGGCTAGCGGGAGTCCAAGAGATACGCAGTATTTT,CASSLLASGSPRDTQYF
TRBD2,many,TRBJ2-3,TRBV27,TGTGCCAGCAGTGTAACAGGGCCTAGCGGGATTGTCGATACGCAGTATTTT,CASSVTGPSGIVDTQYF
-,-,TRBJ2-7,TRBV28,TGTGCCAGCTCCTTAAGGGCCAGAAGCTACGAGCAGTACTTC,CASSLRARSYEQYF
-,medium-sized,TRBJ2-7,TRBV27,TGTGCCGCAGGGTACGCTTCCTACGAGCAGTACTTC,CAAGYASYEQYF
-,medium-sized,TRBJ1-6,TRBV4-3,TGCGCCAGCAGCCAAGATAGAGGCAGTCGTAATTCACCCCTCCACTTT,CASSQDRGSRNSPLHF
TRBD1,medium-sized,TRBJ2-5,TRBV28,TGTGCCAGCAGGTCCGGGACAGGGCGGGTACAAGAGACCCAGTACTTC,CASRSGTGRVQETQYF
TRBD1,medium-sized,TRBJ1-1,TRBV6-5,TGTGCCAGCAGCCAGAACAGGGGGCGCCCCTCGGACACTGAAGCTTTCTTT,CASSQNRGRPSDTEAFF
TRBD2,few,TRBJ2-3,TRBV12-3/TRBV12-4,TGTGCCAGCAGTTTGGGGGGGTCAGATACGCAGTATTTT,CASSLGGSDTQYF
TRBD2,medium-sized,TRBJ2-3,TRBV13,TGTGCCAGCAGCTCGACTAGCGGGAGCGGCAGCACAGATACGCAGTATTTT,CASSSTSGSGSTDTQYF
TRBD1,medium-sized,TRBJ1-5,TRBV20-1,TGCAGTGCCTATCGGACAGGGGAGGACATCGGGAATCAGCCCCAGCATTTT,CSAYRTGEDIGNQPQHF
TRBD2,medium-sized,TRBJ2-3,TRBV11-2,TGTGCCAGCAGCTTAGTCGGTCTAGCGGGACTAGGAAATACGCAGTATTTT,CASSLVGLAGLGNTQYF
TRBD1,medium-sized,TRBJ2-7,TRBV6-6,TGTGCCAGCAGTTACCTGGGACAGTCCTACGAGCAGTACTTC,CASSYLGQSYEQYF
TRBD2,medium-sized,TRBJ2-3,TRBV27,TGTGCCAGCACCCCCTTAGCGGGAGTCGCAGATACGCAGTATTTT,CASTPLAGVADTQYF
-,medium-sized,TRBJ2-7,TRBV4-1,TGCGCCAGCAGCCAAGATTGGGGCGACGAGCAGTACTTC,CASSQDWGDEQYF
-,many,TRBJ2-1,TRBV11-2,TGTGCCAGCAGCTTGAGTTTTGGGGGTGAGCAGTTCTTC,CASSLSFGGEQFF
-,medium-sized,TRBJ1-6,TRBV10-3,TGTGCCACCGAGAACCTACAGCCTGGGATGGGTAATTCACCCCTCCACTTT,CATENLQPGMGNSPLHF
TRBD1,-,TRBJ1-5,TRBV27,TGTGCCACCCCCAGAGGAACAGGGGGCGTCTTTGCTCAGCCCCAGCATTTT,CATPRGTGGVFAQPQHF